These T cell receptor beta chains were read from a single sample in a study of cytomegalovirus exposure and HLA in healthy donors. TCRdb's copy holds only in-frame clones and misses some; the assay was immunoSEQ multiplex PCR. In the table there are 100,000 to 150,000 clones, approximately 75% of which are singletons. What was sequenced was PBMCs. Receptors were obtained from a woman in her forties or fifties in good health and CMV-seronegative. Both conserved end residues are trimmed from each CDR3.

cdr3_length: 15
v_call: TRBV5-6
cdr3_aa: ASSLPPGQLFTDTQY

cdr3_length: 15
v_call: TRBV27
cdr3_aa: ASRVLGQSSGANVLT

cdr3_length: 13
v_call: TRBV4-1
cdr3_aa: ASSQDGTSADTQY

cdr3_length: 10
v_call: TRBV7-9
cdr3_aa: SSSLVATEAF

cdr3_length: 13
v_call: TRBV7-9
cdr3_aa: ASSDDFSGANVLT

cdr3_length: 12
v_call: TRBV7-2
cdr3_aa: ASSLEASMETQY

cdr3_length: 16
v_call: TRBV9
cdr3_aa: ASSVDLFSGGQNYGYT

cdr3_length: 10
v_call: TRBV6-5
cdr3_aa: ATREREYGYT

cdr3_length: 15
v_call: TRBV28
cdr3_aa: ASSLGAGSLPNYGYT

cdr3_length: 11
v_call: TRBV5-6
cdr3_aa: ASSLIQGQPQH

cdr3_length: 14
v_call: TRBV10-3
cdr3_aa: AISESQSGLQETQY

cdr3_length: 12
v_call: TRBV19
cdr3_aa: ASSIQGEWNEQF

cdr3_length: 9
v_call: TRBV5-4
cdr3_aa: ASSLGGREF

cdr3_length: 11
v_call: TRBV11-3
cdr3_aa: ASSTGTQYEQY

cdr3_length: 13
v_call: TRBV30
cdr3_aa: AWKDRDRVTGELF

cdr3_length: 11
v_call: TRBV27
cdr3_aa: ASSLFLQETQY

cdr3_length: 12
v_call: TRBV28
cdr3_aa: ASSLDIAREKLF

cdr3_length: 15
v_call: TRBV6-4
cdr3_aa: ASSELGTGVSNQPQH

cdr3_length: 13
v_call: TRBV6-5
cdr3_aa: ASSYSGRSGYEQY

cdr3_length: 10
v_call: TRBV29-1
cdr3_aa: SVGSGGTEAF

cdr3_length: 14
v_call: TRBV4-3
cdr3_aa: ASSQDRLAELYEQY

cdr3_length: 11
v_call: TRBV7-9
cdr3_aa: SSSPGANQPQH

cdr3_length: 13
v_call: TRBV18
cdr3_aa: ASSPSESPVETQY

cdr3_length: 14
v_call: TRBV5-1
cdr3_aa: ASSWRVFGYNSPLH

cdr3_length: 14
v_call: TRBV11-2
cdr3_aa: ASSLYGMVTGETQY

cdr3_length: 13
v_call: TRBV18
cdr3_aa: ASPRTGTIRTEAF

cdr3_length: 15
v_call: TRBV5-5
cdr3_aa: ASRVRDRGGFQETQY

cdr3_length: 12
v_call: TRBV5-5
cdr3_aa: ASHLGRNPYEQY

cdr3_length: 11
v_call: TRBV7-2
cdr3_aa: ASRETGAYGYT